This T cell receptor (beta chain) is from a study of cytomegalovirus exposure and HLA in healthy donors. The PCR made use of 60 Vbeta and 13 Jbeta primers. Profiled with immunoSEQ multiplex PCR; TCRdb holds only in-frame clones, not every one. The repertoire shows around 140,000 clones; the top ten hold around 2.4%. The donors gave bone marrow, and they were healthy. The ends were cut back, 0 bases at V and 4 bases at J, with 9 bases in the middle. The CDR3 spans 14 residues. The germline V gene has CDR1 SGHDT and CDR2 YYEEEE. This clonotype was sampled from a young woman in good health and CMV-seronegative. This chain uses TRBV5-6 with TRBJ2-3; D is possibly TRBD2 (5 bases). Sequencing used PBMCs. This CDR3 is CASSLAGVPDTQYF. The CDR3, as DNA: TGTGCCAGCAGCTTGGCCGGGGTGCCAGATACGCAGTATTTT.